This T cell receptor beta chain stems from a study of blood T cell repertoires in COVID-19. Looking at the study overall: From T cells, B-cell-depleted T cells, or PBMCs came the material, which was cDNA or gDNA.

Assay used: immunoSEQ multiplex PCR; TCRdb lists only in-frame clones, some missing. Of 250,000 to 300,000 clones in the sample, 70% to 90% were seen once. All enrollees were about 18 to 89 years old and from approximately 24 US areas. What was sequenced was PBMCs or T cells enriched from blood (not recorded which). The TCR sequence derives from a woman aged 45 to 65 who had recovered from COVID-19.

The CDR3 DNA follows: TGTGCCAGCAGCCAAGTCGGGACAGGGGTGGCAGATACGCAGTATTTT. It specifies CASSQVGTGVADTQYF. This chain joins TRBV3-1 (or the pseudogene TRBV3-2) and TRBJ2-3; TRBD1 aligns across 10 bases. The junction had 5 bases not matched to a gene; V was cut back by 1 base and J by 4 bases. The germline V gene has CDR1 LGHDT and CDR2 YNNKEL (reference sequence). The CDR3 loop spans 16 amino acids.